The present entry profiles one TCR beta chain with its context. What it binds is not known. The sample is drawn from a study of radiotherapy plus CTLA-4 blockade in lung cancer. Study details: Objective responses were observed in about 17% of patients, and disease control was achieved by roughly 30%.

General study points: Expansion in blood of tumor-derived TCR clones was seen after radiotherapy plus ipilimumab.

The method was immunoSEQ multiplex PCR; TCRdb's version includes in-frame clones alone and lacks a portion of them. The table has about 120,000 clones, about 80% seen once; the top ten hold around 3%. V was clipped by 0 bases and J by 2 bases, with 11 bases between them. This CDR3 is 16 amino acids long. Germline assignment: CDR1 SGHRS and CDR2 YFSETQ. Chemo-refractory metastatic non-small-cell lung cancer patients underwent focal radiation alongside CTLA-4 blockade with ipilimumab. The source of this sequence is a human donor with non-small cell lung cancer that progressed on radiotherapy plus ipilimumab. Some clones in this sample may be carry-over from other donors' samples. The sequencing here drew on peripheral blood, taken from a patient treated with radiotherapy plus ipilimumab. The chain combines TRBV5-1 with TRBJ1-4; D ambiguous. CDR3 sequence (DNA): TGCGCCAGCAGCTTGGCCTTATTGGGTACTAATGAAAAACTGTTTTTT. This translates into CASSLALLGTNEKLFF. Variable domain in full (rest from reference TRBV5-1 and TRBJ1-4): KAGVTQTPRYLIKTRGQQVTLSCSPISGHRSVSWYQQTPGQGLQFLFEYFSETQRNKGNFPGRFSGRQFSNSRSEMNVSTLELGDSALYLCASSLALLGTNEKLFFGSGTQLSVL.